This TCR beta chain was sequenced in a study of blood T cell repertoires in COVID-19. Study-wide background: Acute and convalescent COVID-19 specimens originated in the United States, Italy and Spain. Sources were T cells, B-cell-depleted T cells, or PBMCs; the material itself was cDNA or gDNA.

In the original processing: Amplification of reference gene primers was used by the study to estimate nucleated cell counts. Using immunoSEQ multiplex PCR, the repertoire was profiled, and TCRdb retains in-frame clones only, with some absent. V and J calls and clone size are those listed in that table; D and trimming were worked out from the DNA. The table includes 110,000 to 150,000 clones, roughly three quarters detected once. The ends lost 5 bases at V and 1 base at J; junction bases unmatched: 6. Germline-derived CDR1 and CDR2 are MNHEY and SMNVEV (reference sequence). This CDR3 region has 16 residues.

Material for sequencing was peripheral blood. This clonotype was obtained from a man in his forties or fifties with active or convalescent COVID-19. This sequence joins TRBV27 and TRBJ2-2; the match to TRBD2 covers 8 bases. The CDR3 sequence is CASSPGGLMNTGELFF. Here the CDR3 DNA reads TGTGCCAGCAGTCCGGGAGGGCTAATGAACACCGGGGAGCTGTTTTTT.